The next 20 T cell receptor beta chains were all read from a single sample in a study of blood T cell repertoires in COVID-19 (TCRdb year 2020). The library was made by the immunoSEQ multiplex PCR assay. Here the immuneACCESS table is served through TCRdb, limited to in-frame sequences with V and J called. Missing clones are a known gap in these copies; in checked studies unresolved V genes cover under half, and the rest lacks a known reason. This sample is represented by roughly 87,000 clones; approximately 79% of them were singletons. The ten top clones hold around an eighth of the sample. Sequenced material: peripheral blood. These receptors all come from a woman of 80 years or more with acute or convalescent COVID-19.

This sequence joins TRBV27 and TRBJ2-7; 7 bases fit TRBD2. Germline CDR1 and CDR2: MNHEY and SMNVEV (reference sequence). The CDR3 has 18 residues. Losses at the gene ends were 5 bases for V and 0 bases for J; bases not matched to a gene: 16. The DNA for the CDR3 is TGTGCCAGCAGTCCGGGGAGGGGCATGAGAGTTAGCTCCTACGAGCAGTACTTC. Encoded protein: CASSPGRGMRVSSYEQYF.

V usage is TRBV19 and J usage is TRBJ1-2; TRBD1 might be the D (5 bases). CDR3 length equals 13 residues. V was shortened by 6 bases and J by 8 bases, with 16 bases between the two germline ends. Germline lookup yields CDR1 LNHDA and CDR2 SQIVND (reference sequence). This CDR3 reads CASSTGRQEGYTF. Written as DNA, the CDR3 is TGTGCCAGTAGCACAGGACGGCAAGAGGGCTACACCTTC.

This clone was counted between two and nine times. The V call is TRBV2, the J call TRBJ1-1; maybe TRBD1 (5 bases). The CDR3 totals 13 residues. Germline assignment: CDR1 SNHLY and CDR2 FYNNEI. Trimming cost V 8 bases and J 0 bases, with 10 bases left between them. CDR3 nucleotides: TGTGCCAGCCTACAGGTGATGAACACTGAAGCTTTCTTT. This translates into CASLQVMNTEAFF.

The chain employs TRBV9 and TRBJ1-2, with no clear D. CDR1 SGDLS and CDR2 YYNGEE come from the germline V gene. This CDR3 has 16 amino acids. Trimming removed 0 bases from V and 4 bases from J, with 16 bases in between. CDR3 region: CASSVGAGEQFYGYTF. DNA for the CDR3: TGTGCCAGCAGCGTAGGAGCGGGCGAACAGTTCTATGGCTACACCTTC.

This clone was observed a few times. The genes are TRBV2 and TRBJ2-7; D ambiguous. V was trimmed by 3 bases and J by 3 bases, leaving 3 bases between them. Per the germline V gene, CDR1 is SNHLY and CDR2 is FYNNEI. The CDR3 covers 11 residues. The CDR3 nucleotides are TGTGCCAGCAGTGAGCGCTACGAGCAGTACTTC. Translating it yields CASSERYEQYF.

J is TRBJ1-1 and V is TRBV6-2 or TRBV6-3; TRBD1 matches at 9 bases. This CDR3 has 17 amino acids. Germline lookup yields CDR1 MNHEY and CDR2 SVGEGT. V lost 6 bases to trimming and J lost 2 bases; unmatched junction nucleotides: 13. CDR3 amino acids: CASSAGQGILANTEAFF. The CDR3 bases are TGTGCCAGCAGCGCGGGACAGGGAATTCTAGCAAACACTGAAGCTTTCTTT.

CDR3 sequence reads: CASSLGQGGTGELFF. The CDR3 DNA follows: TGTGCCAGCAGCTTGGGACAGGGGGGGACCGGGGAGCTGTTTTTT. V gene TRBV6-6 combines with J gene TRBJ2-2; 11 bases are shared with TRBD1. The germline CDR1 and CDR2 sequences are MNHNY and SVGAGI (reference sequence). The CDR3 is made up of 15 amino acids. Losses at the gene ends were 6 bases for V and 5 bases for J; bases not matched to a gene: 5.

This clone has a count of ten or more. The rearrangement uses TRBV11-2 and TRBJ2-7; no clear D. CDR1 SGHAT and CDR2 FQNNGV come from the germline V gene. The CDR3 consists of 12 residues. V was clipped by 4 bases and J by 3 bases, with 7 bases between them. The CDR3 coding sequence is TGTGCCAGCAGCTCCCTCGGCTACGAGCAGTACTTC. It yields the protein CASSSLGYEQYF.

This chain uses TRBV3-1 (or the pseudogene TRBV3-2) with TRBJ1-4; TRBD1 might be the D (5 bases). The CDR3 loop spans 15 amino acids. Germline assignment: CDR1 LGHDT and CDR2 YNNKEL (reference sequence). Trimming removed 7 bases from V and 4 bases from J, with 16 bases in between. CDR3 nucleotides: TGTGCCAGCAACCACTCGGGGGATATTAATGAAAAACTGTTTTTT. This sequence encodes CASNHSGDINEKLFF.

In nucleotides, the CDR3 is TGTGCCTGGAGTTCGGGACAGGGCGAAAAACTGTTTTTT. This sequence encodes CAWSSGQGEKLFF. The rearrangement joins TRBV30 to TRBJ1-4; 9 nucleotides align to TRBD1. Looked up from germline, CDR1 is GTSNPN and CDR2 is SVGIG (reference sequence). The CDR3 is 13 amino acids. V lost 2 bases, J lost 8 bases, and 3 bases stayed unmatched. The full variable domain, with the rest looked up from reference TRBV30 and TRBJ1-4, is SQTIHQWPATLVQPVGSPLSLECTVEGTSNPNLYWYRQAAGRGLQLLFYSVGIGQISSEVPQNLSASRPQDRQFILSSKKLLLSDSGFYLCAWSSGQGEKLFFGSGTQLSVL.

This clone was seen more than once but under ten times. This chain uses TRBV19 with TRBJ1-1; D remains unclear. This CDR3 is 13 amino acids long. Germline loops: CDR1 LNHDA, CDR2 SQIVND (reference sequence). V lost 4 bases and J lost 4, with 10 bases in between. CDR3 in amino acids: CASSRSRGTEAFF. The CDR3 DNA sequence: TGTGCCAGTAGTAGGTCTCGGGGCACTGAAGCTTTCTTT. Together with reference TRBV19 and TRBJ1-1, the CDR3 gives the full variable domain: DGGITQSPKYLFRKEGQNVTLSCEQNLNHDAMYWYRQDPGQGLRLIYYSQIVNDFQKGDIAEGYSVSREKKESFPLTVTSAQKNPTAFYLCASSRSRGTEAFFGQGTRLTVV.

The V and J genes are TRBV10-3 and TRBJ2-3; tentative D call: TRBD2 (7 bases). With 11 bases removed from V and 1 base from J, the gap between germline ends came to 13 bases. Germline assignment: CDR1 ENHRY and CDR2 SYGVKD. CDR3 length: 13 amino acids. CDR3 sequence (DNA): TGTGCCCGTCCCGGGGGGCGCACAGATACGCAGTATTTT. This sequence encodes CARPGGRTDTQYF.

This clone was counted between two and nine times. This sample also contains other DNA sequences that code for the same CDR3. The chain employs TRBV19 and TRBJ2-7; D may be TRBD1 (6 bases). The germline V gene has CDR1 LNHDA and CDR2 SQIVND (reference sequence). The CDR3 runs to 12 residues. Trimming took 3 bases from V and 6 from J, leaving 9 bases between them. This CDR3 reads CASSIGRGEQYF. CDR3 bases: TGTGCCAGTAGTATCGGCAGGGGCGAGCAGTACTTC.

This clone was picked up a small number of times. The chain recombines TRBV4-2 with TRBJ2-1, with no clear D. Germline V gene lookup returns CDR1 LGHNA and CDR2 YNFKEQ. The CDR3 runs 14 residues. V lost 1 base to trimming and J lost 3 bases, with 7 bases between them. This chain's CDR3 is CASSQGNSYNEQFF. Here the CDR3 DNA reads TGTGCCAGCAGCCAAGGTAACAGCTACAATGAGCAGTTCTTC.

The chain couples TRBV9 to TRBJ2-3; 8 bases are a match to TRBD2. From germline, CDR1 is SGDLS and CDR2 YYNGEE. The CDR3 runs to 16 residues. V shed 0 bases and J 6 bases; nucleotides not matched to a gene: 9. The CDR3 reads CASSVGVAGTGDTQYF. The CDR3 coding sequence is TGTGCCAGCAGCGTAGGGGTAGCGGGGACCGGGGATACGCAGTATTTT.

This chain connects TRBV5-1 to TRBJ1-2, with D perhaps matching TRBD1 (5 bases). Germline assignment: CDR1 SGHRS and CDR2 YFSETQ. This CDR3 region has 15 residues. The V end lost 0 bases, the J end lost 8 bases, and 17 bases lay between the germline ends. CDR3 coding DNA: TGCGCCAGCAGCTTGGAAGGCGGCAGGGTAGACGGCTACACCTTC. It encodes CASSLEGGRVDGYTF.

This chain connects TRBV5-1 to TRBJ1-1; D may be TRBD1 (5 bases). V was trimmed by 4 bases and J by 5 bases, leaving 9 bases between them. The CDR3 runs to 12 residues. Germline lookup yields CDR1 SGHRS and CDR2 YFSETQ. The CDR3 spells CASSQSGTEAFF. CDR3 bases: TGCGCCAGCAGCCAGTCAGGGACTGAAGCTTTCTTT. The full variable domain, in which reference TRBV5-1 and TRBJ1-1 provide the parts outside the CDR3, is KAGVTQTPRYLIKTRGQQVTLSCSPISGHRSVSWYQQTPGQGLQFLFEYFSETQRNKGNFPGRFSGRQFSNSRSEMNVSTLELGDSALYLCASSQSGTEAFFGQGTRLTVV.

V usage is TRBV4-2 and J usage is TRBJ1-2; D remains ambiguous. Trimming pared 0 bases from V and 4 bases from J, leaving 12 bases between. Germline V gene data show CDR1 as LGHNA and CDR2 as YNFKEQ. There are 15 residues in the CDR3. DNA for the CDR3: TGTGCCAGCAGCCAAGATTCGGTTTCGATCTATGGCTACACCTTC. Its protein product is CASSQDSVSIYGYTF.

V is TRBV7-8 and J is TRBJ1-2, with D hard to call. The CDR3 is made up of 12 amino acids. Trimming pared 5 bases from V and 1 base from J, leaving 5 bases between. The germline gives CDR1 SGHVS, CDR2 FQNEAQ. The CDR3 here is CASSHNNYGYTF. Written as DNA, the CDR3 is TGTGCCAGCAGCCACAATAACTATGGCTACACCTTC.

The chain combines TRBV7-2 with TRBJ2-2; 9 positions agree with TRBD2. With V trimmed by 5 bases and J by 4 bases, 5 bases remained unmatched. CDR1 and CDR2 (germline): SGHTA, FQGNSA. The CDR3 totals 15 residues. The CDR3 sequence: CASSRGGGPTGELFF. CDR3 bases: TGTGCCAGCAGCCGCGGGGGGGGGCCCACCGGGGAGCTGTTTTTT.